Shown below are 9 T cell receptor beta chains from a single sample sequenced in a study of blood T cell repertoires in COVID-19 (dated by TCRdb to the early 2020s). Receptors were amplified or captured by the immunoSEQ multiplex PCR assay. The clones in this table, taken by TCRdb from immuneACCESS, are in-frame only. Not every clone is retained; where verified, under half of the shortfall comes from an unresolved V gene, and the cause of the rest is unknown. Within this sample are 650,000 to 800,000 clones, with approximately 90% of them counted one time only. Of the sample, around 0.3% is held by the ten largest clones. The sequencing input was peripheral blood. These receptor sequences come from a woman aged 18-29 years with acute or convalescent COVID-19.

The chain is built from TRBV4-3 and TRBJ1-2; TRBD1 is a possible D gene (5 bases). Trimming stripped 1 base from V and 5 bases from J, with 14 bases between. Germline values: CDR1 LGHNA, CDR2 YSLEER. This CDR3 comprises 15 residues. The chain's CDR3 is CASSQGQPGPYGYTF. CDR3 in DNA: TGCGCCAGCAGCCAAGGACAGCCAGGGCCTTATGGCTACACCTTC.

This rearrangement joins TRBV5-4 to TRBJ1-1, with 8 bases identical to TRBD1. The length of the CDR3 is 17 residues. Per germline, CDR1 SGHNT and CDR2 YYREEE (reference sequence). Losses at the gene ends were 1 base for V and 4 bases for J; bases not matched to a gene: 12. CDR3 coding DNA: TGTGCCAGCAGCTTGTCCCCTTACAGGGGGGGTGGCACTGAAGCTTTCTTT. Translation: CASSLSPYRGGGTEAFF.

The chain links TRBV14 to TRBJ1-2; 8 nucleotides align to TRBD1. The CDR3 totals 13 residues. Losses at the gene ends were 4 bases for V and 5 bases for J; bases not matched to a gene: 3. Germline V lookup: CDR1 SGHDN, CDR2 FVKESK. CDR3 sequence: CASSPRTGYGYTF. The CDR3 coding sequence is TGTGCCAGCAGCCCGAGGACAGGGTATGGCTACACCTTC.

The table lists this clone with a count of one. V usage is TRBV19 and J usage is TRBJ1-2; D possibly corresponds to TRBD1 (6 bases). The V and J ends lost 11 bases and 5 bases respectively, with 18 bases between them. There are 13 residues in the CDR3. Looked up from germline, CDR1 is LNHDA and CDR2 is SQIVND (reference sequence). In DNA, the CDR3 is TGTGCCTCGAAAGACAGGTTTGGGTATGGCTACACCTTC. It yields the protein CASKDRFGYGYTF.

The rearrangement joins TRBV6-1 to TRBJ2-4; TRBD1 matches at 7 bases. The CDR3 extends over 17 amino acids. Germline CDR1 reads MNHNS; CDR2 reads SASEGT. The V gene end was trimmed by 4 bases and the J gene end by 0 bases; junction bases not matched to a gene: 9. The CDR3 coding sequence is TGTGCCAGCAGTGCACACCGGGACAGCATAGCCAAAAACATTCAGTACTTC. Its protein product is CASSAHRDSIAKNIQYF.

The chain couples TRBV3-1 (or the pseudogene TRBV3-2) to TRBJ2-6, with a possible D match to TRBD1 (5 bases). From germline, CDR1 is LGHDT and CDR2 YNNKEL (reference sequence). The CDR3 totals 14 residues. V was trimmed by 8 bases and J by 4 bases, leaving 12 bases between them. CDR3 region: CASAGPGGANVLTF. In nucleotides, the CDR3 is TGTGCCAGCGCAGGGCCTGGAGGGGCCAACGTCCTGACTTTC.

The rearrangement links TRBV29-1 to TRBJ1-2, with D uncertain. Trimming left V 6 bases short and J 7 bases short, with 12 bases between. Germline V lookup: CDR1 SQVTM, CDR2 ANQGSEA. This CDR3 comprises 11 residues. The CDR3: CSVMGAGGYTF. The CDR3 coding sequence is TGCAGCGTGATGGGAGCGGGTGGCTACACCTTC.

This chain joins TRBV27 and TRBJ1-5; possibly TRBD1 for D (6 bases). The V and J ends lost 0 bases and 5 bases respectively, with 11 bases between them. The germline gives CDR1 MNHEY, CDR2 SMNVEV (reference sequence). This CDR3 spans 15 amino acids. CDR3 in DNA: TGTGCCAGCAGTTTATCAGGGACATATCATCAGCCCCAGCATTTT. This translates into CASSLSGTYHQPQHF.

This rearrangement joins TRBV6-5 to TRBJ1-4, with 7 bases that match TRBD1. The CDR3 is 13 residues long. Per germline, CDR1 MNHEY and CDR2 SVGAGI. The junction had 2 bases not matched to a gene; V was cut back by 0 bases and J by 10 bases. The CDR3 here is CASSYSDRSKLFF. The DNA for the CDR3 is TGTGCCAGCAGTTACTCGGACAGGTCAAAACTGTTTTTT.